The clone carrying this TCR beta chain was detected ten times or more. What it recognizes is unknown. TCRdb processed the 5' RACE reads anew with MiXCR; each CDR3 protein has one entry. The data hold about 20,000 distinct CDR3 sequences, with 2% to 2.5% observed a single time. Trimming removed 4 bases at V and 6 bases at J, with 10 bases between. The CDR3 has 12 residues. Germline V gene data show CDR1 as MDHEN and CDR2 as SYDVKM. This entry comes from a study of beta chain bispecific antibodies for T cell cancers. T cells were expanded from blood mononuclear cells for around three days with anti-CD3 OKT3 or CD3/CD28 beads. Anti-TRBV12 bispecific coculture of Jurkat cells with normal T cells. IL-2 (around 100 IU/ml) and IL-7 (roughly 5 ng/ml) supported the T cell cultures. Study-wide results and caveats: Most targeted TRBV signal came from the leukemia cell line cells, not normal T cells. Versus anti-CD19, anti-TRBV12 exposure cut the TRBV12-3 share of TRBV signal by over 98%.

This material consisted of healthy donor T cells cultured with leukemia cells, taken from a culture containing a bispecific antibody targeting TCR Vbeta12. The clonotype comes from a human donor in good health. Some clones in this sample may be carry-over from other donors' samples. The chain recombines TRBV28 with TRBJ2-7; D not certain. CDR3 nucleotides: TGTGCCAGCAGTTACTCCCCAACCGAGCAGTACTTC. Amino acids: CASSYSPTEQYF.